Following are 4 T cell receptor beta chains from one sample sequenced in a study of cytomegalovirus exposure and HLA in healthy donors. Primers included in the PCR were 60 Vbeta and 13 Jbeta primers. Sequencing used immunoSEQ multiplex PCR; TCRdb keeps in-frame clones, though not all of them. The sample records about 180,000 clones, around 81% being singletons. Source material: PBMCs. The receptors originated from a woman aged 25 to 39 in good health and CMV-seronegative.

In DNA, the CDR3 is TGTGCCAGCAGTGCGGACAGCCTGGGTTTCACAGATACGCAGTATTTT. It encodes CASSADSLGFTDTQYF. This chain links TRBV27 with TRBJ2-3; tentatively, D is TRBD1 (6 bases). Germline V lookup: CDR1 MNHEY, CDR2 SMNVEV (reference sequence). The ends were cut back, 5 bases at V and 2 bases at J, with 17 bases in the middle. The CDR3 is made up of 16 amino acids.

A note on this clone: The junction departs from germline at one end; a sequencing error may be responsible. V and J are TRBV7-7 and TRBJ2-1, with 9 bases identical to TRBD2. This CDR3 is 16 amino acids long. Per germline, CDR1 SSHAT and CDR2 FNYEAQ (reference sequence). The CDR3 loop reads CASSPGLANSYNEQFF. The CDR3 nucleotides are TGTGCTAGCAGCCCCGGACTAGCGAACTCCTACAATGAGCAGTTCTTC.

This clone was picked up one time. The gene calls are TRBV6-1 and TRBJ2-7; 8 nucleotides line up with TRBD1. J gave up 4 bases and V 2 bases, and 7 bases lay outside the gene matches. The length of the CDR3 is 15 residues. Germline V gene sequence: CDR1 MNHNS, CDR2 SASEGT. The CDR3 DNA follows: TGTGCCAGCAGTGAACCTGGACAGGGTCAGTACGAGCAGTACTTC. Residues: CASSEPGQGQYEQYF.

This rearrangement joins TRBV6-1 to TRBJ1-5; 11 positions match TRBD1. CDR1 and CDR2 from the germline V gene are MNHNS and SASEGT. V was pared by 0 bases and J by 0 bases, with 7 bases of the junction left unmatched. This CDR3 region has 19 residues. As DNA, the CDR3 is TGTGCCAGCAGTGAAGCGGGGGGACAGGGGGTGTTTAGCAATCAGCCCCAGCATTTT. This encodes CASSEAGGQGVFSNQPQHF.